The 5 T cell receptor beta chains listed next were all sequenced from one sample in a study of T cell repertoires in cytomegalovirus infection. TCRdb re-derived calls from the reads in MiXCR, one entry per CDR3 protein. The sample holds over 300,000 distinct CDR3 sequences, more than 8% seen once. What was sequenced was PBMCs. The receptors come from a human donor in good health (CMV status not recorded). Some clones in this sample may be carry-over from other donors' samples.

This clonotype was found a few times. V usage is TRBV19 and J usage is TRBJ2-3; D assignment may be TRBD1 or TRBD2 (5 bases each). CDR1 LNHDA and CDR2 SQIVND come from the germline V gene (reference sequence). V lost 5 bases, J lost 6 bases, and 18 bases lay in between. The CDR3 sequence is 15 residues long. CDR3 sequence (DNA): TGTGCCAGTAGTCCGGGACCAACAGCAGTTGATACGCAGTATTTT. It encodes CASSPGPTAVDTQYF.

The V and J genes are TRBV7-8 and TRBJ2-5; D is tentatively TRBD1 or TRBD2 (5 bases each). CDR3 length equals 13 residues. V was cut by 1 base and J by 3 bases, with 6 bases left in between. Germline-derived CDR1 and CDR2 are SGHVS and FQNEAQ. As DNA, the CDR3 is TGTGCCAGCAGCTTAGTGGGGGAAGAGACCCAGTACTTC. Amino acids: CASSLVGEETQYF.

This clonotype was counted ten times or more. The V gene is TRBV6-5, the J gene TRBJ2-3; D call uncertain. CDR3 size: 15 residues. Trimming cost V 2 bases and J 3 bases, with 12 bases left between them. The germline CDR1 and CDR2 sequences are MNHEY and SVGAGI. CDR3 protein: CASSYDEKLTDTQYF. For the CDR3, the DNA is TGTGCCAGCAGTTACGATGAAAAGCTGACAGATACGCAGTATTTT.

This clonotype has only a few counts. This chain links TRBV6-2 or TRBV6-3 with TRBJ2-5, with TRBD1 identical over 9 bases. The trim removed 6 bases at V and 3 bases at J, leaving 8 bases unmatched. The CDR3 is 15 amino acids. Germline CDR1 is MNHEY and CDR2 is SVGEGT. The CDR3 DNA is TGTGCCAGCAGCCACCGGGACAGGGTTAAAGAGACCCAGTACTTC. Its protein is CASSHRDRVKETQYF.

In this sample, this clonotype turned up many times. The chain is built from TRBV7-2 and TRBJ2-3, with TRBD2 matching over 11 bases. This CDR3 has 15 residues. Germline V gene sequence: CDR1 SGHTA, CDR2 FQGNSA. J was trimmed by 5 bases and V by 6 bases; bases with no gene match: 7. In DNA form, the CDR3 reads TGTGCCAGCAGTCATCCAGGACTAGCGGGAGATACGCAGTATTTT. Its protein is CASSHPGLAGDTQYF.